The 30 T cell receptor beta chains listed next were all sequenced from one sample in a study of blood T cell repertoires in COVID-19. Using immunoSEQ multiplex PCR, the repertoire was profiled, and TCRdb retains in-frame clones only, with some absent. This sample has 25,000 to 30,000 clones; 75% to 85% occur once, and the top ten carry about 25%. The sample taken for sequencing was peripheral blood. These receptors all stem from a human donor in a cohort sampled during active COVID-19.

The chain links TRBV6-6 to TRBJ1-2; TRBD1 matches at 7 bases. Germline CDR1 and CDR2: MNHNY and SVGAGI (reference sequence). The V segment lost 4 bases and the J segment 5 bases; nucleotides outside the gene matches: 7. CDR3 length: 14 amino acids. The CDR3 sequence: CASSSRGREYGYTF. Here the CDR3 DNA reads TGTGCCAGCAGTTCAAGGGGGCGCGAATATGGCTACACCTTC.

The chain is built from TRBV5-1 and TRBJ1-2, with 9 positions matching TRBD1. CDR1 SGHRS and CDR2 YFSETQ come from the germline V gene. The CDR3 totals 13 residues. After removal of 4 bases from V and 6 bases from J, the junction contained 4 bases not matched to a gene. The CDR3 coding sequence is TGCGCCAGCAGCACGGACAGGGGCAATGGCTACACCTTC. Encoded protein: CASSTDRGNGYTF. Supplemented by reference TRBV5-1 and TRBJ1-2, the full variable domain reads KAGVTQTPRYLIKTRGQQVTLSCSPISGHRSVSWYQQTPGQGLQFLFEYFSETQRNKGNFPGRFSGRQFSNSRSEMNVSTLELGDSALYLCASSTDRGNGYTFGSGTRLTVV.

The chain carries TRBV7-9 and TRBJ2-7; D is uncertain. CDR3 length equals 11 residues. Germline CDR1 SEHNR, CDR2 FQNEAQ (reference sequence). Trimming shortened V by 5 bases and J by 2 bases, and 4 bases separated the two germline ends. In nucleotides, the CDR3 is TGTGCCAGCAGCCGAGCCTACGAGCAGTACTTC. Protein: CASSRAYEQYF.

CDR3 sequence reads: CSVDSGGELFF. In DNA form, the CDR3 reads TGCAGCGTTGATTCCGGCGGGGAGCTGTTTTTT. The chain recombines TRBV29-1 with TRBJ2-2, with unresolved D. The CDR3 covers 11 residues. Germline V lookup: CDR1 SQVTM, CDR2 ANQGSEA. Trimming cost V 3 bases and J 7 bases, with 6 bases left between them.

V is TRBV7-3 and J is TRBJ2-2, with D perhaps matching TRBD1 (5 bases). Looked up from germline, CDR1 is SGHTA and CDR2 is FQGTGA. With 5 bases removed from V and 0 bases from J, the gap between germline ends came to 13 bases. CDR3 size: 16 residues. In nucleotides, the CDR3 is TGTGCCAGCAGCCCCGACAGACCGCCGAACACCGGGGAGCTGTTTTTT. Protein sequence: CASSPDRPPNTGELFF.

The rearrangement links TRBV6-6 to TRBJ2-1; 9 bases are shared with TRBD1. This CDR3 is 16 amino acids long. Trimming took 0 bases from V and 6 from J; bases not matched to a gene: 6. CDR1 is MNHNY and CDR2 is SVGAGI in the germline V gene (reference sequence). CDR3 residues: CASSYSKGQGANEQFF. CDR3 coding DNA: TGTGCCAGCAGTTACTCGAAGGGACAGGGTGCCAATGAGCAGTTCTTC.

The chain links TRBV20-1 to TRBJ2-7, with 7 bases lining up with TRBD2. The germline V gene has CDR1 DFQATT and CDR2 SNEGSKA (reference sequence). This CDR3 comprises 15 residues. V was clipped by 3 bases and J by 6 bases; unmatched bases: 14. CDR3 sequence: CSASGGRRGLGEQYF. CDR3 coding DNA: TGCAGTGCTAGTGGCGGCCGGCGGGGGTTAGGCGAGCAGTACTTC.

J is TRBJ2-5 and V is TRBV5-1, with 7 bases that match TRBD2. The CDR3 totals 14 residues. The germline V gene encodes CDR1 SGHRS and CDR2 YFSETQ. V lost 0 bases to trimming and J lost 5 bases; unmatched junction nucleotides: 4. CDR3 DNA: TGCGCCAGCAGCTTGGTAGCGGGCTCGGAGACCCAGTACTTC. Translating it yields CASSLVAGSETQYF.

V and J are TRBV28 and TRBJ2-1; 13 bases match TRBD2. There are 18 residues in the CDR3. V lost 5 bases to trimming and J lost 5 bases; unmatched junction nucleotides: 12. Germline V lookup: CDR1 MDHEN, CDR2 SYDVKM. In nucleotides, the CDR3 is TGTGCCAGCAGTCCAGGCAGACTAGCGGGAGGAGTGAACAATGAGCAGTTCTTC. This sequence encodes CASSPGRLAGGVNNEQFF.

V usage is TRBV27 and J usage is TRBJ2-7; D possibly corresponds to TRBD1 (5 bases). The ends were cut back, 6 bases at V and 3 bases at J, with 15 bases in the middle. CDR1 MNHEY and CDR2 SMNVEV come from the germline V gene (reference sequence). The CDR3 contains 14 residues. The chain's CDR3 is CASSHPDTGYEQYF. The CDR3 DNA reads TGTGCCAGCAGCCACCCGGACACGGGCTACGAGCAGTACTTC.

The V and J genes are TRBV4-1 and TRBJ2-3, with D maybe TRBD1 (5 bases). Trimming pared 1 base from V and 4 bases from J, leaving 9 bases between. In germline, CDR1 is MGHRA, CDR2 YSYEKL. The CDR3 extends over 14 amino acids. CDR3 protein: CASSQGRQPDTQYF. For the CDR3, the DNA is TGCGCCAGCAGCCAAGGTAGACAGCCAGATACGCAGTATTTT.

The chain uses TRBV6-4 and TRBJ2-3; 9 bases are a match to TRBD1. J was trimmed by 6 bases and V by 0 bases; bases with no gene match: 4. This CDR3 has 15 residues. CDR1 and CDR2 (germline): MRHNA, SNTAGT. The CDR3 region has the DNA TGTGCCAGCAGTGACTCGCGGACAGGGGCCGATACGCAGTATTTT. Amino acid sequence: CASSDSRTGADTQYF.

This clone was seen only a few times. The J gene is TRBJ1-2, the V gene TRBV6-5, with 7 bases identical to TRBD1. The CDR3 consists of 13 residues. With V trimmed by 2 bases and J by 8 bases, 5 bases remained unmatched. Per the germline V gene, CDR1 is MNHEY and CDR2 is SVGAGI. The CDR3 DNA reads as TGTGCCAGCAGTTACCCTGGGACAGAAGGCTACACCTTC. Translating gives CASSYPGTEGYTF.

V gene TRBV18 combines with J gene TRBJ1-1; the D is unclear. The CDR3 has 14 amino acids. The V gene lost 3 bases and the J gene lost 1 base, with 9 bases spanning the gap. Per germline, CDR1 KGHSH and CDR2 LQKENI. The CDR3 DNA follows: TGTGCCAGCTCACCGATAAACGGGAACACTGAAGCTTTCTTT. Encoded protein: CASSPINGNTEAFF.

V usage is TRBV13 and J usage is TRBJ1-1; no reliable D call. Germline CDR1 PRHDT, CDR2 FYEKMQ (reference sequence). The CDR3 has 14 residues. The germline V and J ends were trimmed by 5 bases and 6 bases, with 16 bases remaining between them. CDR3 region: CASSAFLGSPEAFF. The CDR3 coding sequence is TGTGCCAGCAGCGCATTTCTAGGGAGCCCTGAAGCTTTCTTT.

The chain couples TRBV5-1 to TRBJ2-7; D may be TRBD1 (6 bases). The ends were cut back, 3 bases at V and 5 bases at J, with 15 bases in the middle. Germline CDR1 and CDR2: SGHRS and YFSETQ. CDR3 length: 14 residues. CDR3 protein: CASSSLQGSDEQYF. CDR3 nucleotide sequence: TGCGCCAGCAGCTCTCTACAGGGTTCTGACGAGCAGTACTTC.

Only a few counts were recorded for this clone. The chain uses TRBV11-2 and TRBJ1-2; 7 bases map to TRBD1. V gave up 0 bases and J gave up 6 bases; unmatched junction bases: 7. Germline CDR1 and CDR2: SGHAT and FQNNGV. The CDR3 runs to 15 residues. DNA of the CDR3: TGTGCCAGCAGCTTAGACCAAAGGGGGCTGGATGGCTACACCTTC. Translated: CASSLDQRGLDGYTF.

The chain carries TRBV19 and TRBJ2-7, with D tentatively TRBD1 (5 bases). Trimming left V 5 bases short and J 2 bases short, with 10 bases between. The germline CDR1 and CDR2 sequences are LNHDA and SQIVND (reference sequence). CDR3 length equals 13 residues. In DNA, the CDR3 is TGTGCCAGTAGTGTCGACAGCGCCTACGAGCAGTACTTC. Its protein product is CASSVDSAYEQYF.

This clone occurred once. The chain recombines TRBV7-2 with TRBJ1-1; D is perhaps TRBD1 (5 bases). Trimming stripped 6 bases from V and 7 bases from J, with 18 bases between. Germline CDR1 reads SGHTA; CDR2 reads FQGNSA. The CDR3 has 14 amino acids. CDR3 DNA sequence: TGTGCCAGCAGTTCTAAATCAGGAGGGGTTGAAGCTTTCTTT. Translation: CASSSKSGGVEAFF.

V usage is TRBV19 and J usage is TRBJ1-1; 7 nucleotides line up with TRBD1. Per germline, CDR1 LNHDA and CDR2 SQIVND (reference sequence). This CDR3 has 14 residues. Losses at the gene ends were 7 bases for V and 1 base for J; bases not matched to a gene: 6. CDR3: CASTGDRENTEAFF. Here the CDR3 DNA reads TGTGCCAGTACAGGAGACAGGGAGAACACTGAAGCTTTCTTT.

This rearrangement joins TRBV11-2 to TRBJ1-3; D uncertain. The germline V and J ends were trimmed by 0 bases and 10 bases, with 10 bases remaining between them. This CDR3 is built from 13 residues. The V gene's germline CDR1 is SGHAT and CDR2 FQNNGV. The CDR3 here is CASSLESGRTIYF. As DNA, the CDR3 is TGTGCCAGCAGCTTAGAGAGTGGGAGGACCATATATTTT.

This rearrangement joins TRBV7-8 to TRBJ1-6, with D tentatively TRBD1 (6 bases). V gave up 3 bases and J gave up 3 bases, with 9 bases separating them. CDR3 length: 15 residues. Germline V lookup: CDR1 SGHVS, CDR2 FQNEAQ. This CDR3 is CASSFSQGYNSPLHF. The CDR3 DNA follows: TGTGCCAGCAGCTTCTCACAGGGCTATAATTCACCCCTCCACTTT.

The chain uses TRBV6-5 and TRBJ2-7; D is unclear. Germline assignment: CDR1 MNHEY and CDR2 SVGAGI. Deletions cut 6 bases from V and 7 bases from J, with 10 bases between. The CDR3 totals 11 residues. CDR3 residues: CASSEPSEQYF. CDR3 bases: TGTGCCAGCAGCGAGCCTTCGGAGCAGTACTTC.

The chain uses TRBV11-2 and TRBJ2-7, with 8 bases that match TRBD2. The V gene's germline CDR1 is SGHAT and CDR2 FQNNGV. V shed 5 bases, J shed 1 base, and the junction held 7 bases outside the gene matches. CDR3 length equals 15 residues. The CDR3 sequence is CASSATTGGSYEQYF. The CDR3 DNA reads TGTGCCAGCAGCGCAACGACGGGAGGGTCCTACGAGCAGTACTTC.

The J gene is TRBJ2-7, the V gene TRBV12-1; TRBD2, the D gene given by the table, was not confirmed from the DNA. TRBV12-1 is reported as a pseudogene. CDR3 length: 10 residues. The CDR3 loop reads CASSPERGDF. The CDR3 DNA follows: TGTGCCAGCAGCCCGGAGCGGGGAGACTTC.

This chain connects TRBV29-1 to TRBJ2-1; D is unresolved. Germline V gene lookup returns CDR1 SQVTM and CDR2 ANQGSEA. The V end lost 1 base, the J end lost 4 bases, and 5 bases lay between the germline ends. The CDR3 has 12 amino acids. CDR3 residues: CSVEGRYNEQFF. The CDR3, as DNA: TGCAGCGTTGAAGGGCGGTACAATGAGCAGTTCTTC.

This sequence joins TRBV7-8 and TRBJ1-5, with a possible D match to TRBD1 (5 bases). The V gene's germline CDR1 is SGHVS and CDR2 FQNEAQ. Trimming stripped 1 base from V and 7 bases from J, with 14 bases between. The CDR3 covers 15 residues. The CDR3 is CASSLEGQGIQPQHF. The CDR3 nucleotides read TGTGCCAGCAGCTTAGAGGGCCAGGGAATCCAGCCCCAGCATTTT.

This chain connects TRBV7-9 to TRBJ2-2; TRBD2 might be the D (6 bases). V lost 0 bases to trimming and J lost 1 base, with 6 bases between them. CDR3 length: 15 residues. Germline CDR1 reads SEHNR; CDR2 reads FQNEAQ (reference sequence). CDR3 nucleotides: TGTGCCAGCAGCTTAGCAGCGGGGAACACCGGGGAGCTGTTTTTT. Translating it yields CASSLAAGNTGELFF.

This clone occurred a few times. The rearrangement joins TRBV6-4 to TRBJ2-2; D is unclear. V was trimmed by 2 bases and J by 4 bases, leaving 5 bases between them. Germline V gene lookup returns CDR1 MRHNA and CDR2 SNTAGT. This CDR3 region has 13 residues. CDR3 amino acids: CASSDVATGELFF. In DNA, the CDR3 is TGTGCCAGCAGTGACGTAGCCACCGGGGAGCTGTTTTTT.

The chain carries TRBV5-1 and TRBJ1-1; D not resolved. Germline V gene sequence: CDR1 SGHRS, CDR2 YFSETQ. The CDR3 spans 15 residues. V was pared by 0 bases and J by 2 bases, with 11 bases between. This CDR3 is CASSLGAEVNTEAFF. In DNA form, the CDR3 reads TGCGCCAGCAGCTTGGGGGCCGAAGTCAACACTGAAGCTTTCTTT.